This T cell receptor (beta chain) comes out of a study of control samples from healthy donors and cancer patients. The repertoire was sequenced with immunoSEQ multiplex PCR; TCRdb's copy has only in-frame clones and lacks some. The table records some 90,000 clones, 90% to 95% of them present only once. This sequence originates from a woman in her 30s in good health. Input material: blood.

In nucleotides, the CDR3 is TGTGCCAGTACCCCCGGACAGGGGGCCGATGGCTACACCTTC. Residues: CASTPGQGADGYTF. V gene TRBV19 combines with J gene TRBJ1-2; 11 bases map to TRBD1. V lost 7 bases to trimming and J lost 6 bases; unmatched junction nucleotides: 7. Germline V gives CDR1 LNHDA, CDR2 SQIVND (reference sequence). CDR3 length: 14 amino acids.